These 2 T cell receptor beta chains originate from one sample sequenced in a study of shared clonotypes between healthy human individuals. TCRdb's table, derived via immunoSEQ multiplex PCR, lists solely in-frame clones and lacks some. The sample has 2 million to 2.5 million clones, around 95% seen once. Specimen: naive CD4+ T cells sorted from blood. Subset noted: CD45RA+ positively selected. The source is a man aged 18 to 29 in good health.

This clone came up once. In nucleotides, the CDR3 is TGTGCCAGCGCATGGGGGTCCTACAATGAGCAGTTCTTC. Protein: CASAWGSYNEQFF. The chain employs TRBV2 and TRBJ2-1; D possibly matches TRBD1 or TRBD2 (5 bases each). Trimming removed 8 bases from V and 1 base from J, with 9 bases in between. The length of the CDR3 is 13 residues. The germline CDR1 and CDR2 sequences are SNHLY and FYNNEI.

The V and J genes are TRBV5-1 and TRBJ2-7, with TRBD1 matching over 11 bases. This CDR3 is built from 15 residues. Looked up from germline, CDR1 is SGHRS and CDR2 is YFSETQ. Trimming removed 3 bases from V and 4 bases from J; junction bases left unmatched: 6. The CDR3 nucleotides are TGCGCCAGCAGCTCATCCGGGACAGGGGGTTACGAGCAGTACTTC. The encoded protein is CASSSSGTGGYEQYF. The full variable domain, completed using reference TRBV5-1 and TRBJ2-7, is KAGVTQTPRYLIKTRGQQVTLSCSPISGHRSVSWYQQTPGQGLQFLFEYFSETQRNKGNFPGRFSGRQFSNSRSEMNVSTLELGDSALYLCASSSSGTGGYEQYFGPGTRLTVT.